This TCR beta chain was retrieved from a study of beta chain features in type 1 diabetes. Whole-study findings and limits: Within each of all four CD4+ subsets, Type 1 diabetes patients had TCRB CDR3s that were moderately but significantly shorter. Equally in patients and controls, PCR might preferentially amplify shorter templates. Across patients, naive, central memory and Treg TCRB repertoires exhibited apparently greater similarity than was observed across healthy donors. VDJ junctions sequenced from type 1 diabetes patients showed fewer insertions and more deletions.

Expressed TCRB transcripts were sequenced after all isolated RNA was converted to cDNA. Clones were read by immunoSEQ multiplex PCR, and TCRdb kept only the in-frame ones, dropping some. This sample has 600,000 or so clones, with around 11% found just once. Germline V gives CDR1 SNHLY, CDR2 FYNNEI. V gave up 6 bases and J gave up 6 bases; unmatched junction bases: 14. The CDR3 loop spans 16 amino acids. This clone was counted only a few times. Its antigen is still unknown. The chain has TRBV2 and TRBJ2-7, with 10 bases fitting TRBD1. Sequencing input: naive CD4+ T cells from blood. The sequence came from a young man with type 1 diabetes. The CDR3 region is CASRPGQGEWPGEQYF. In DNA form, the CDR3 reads TGTGCCAGCAGGCCCGGACAGGGGGAATGGCCTGGCGAGCAGTACTTC.